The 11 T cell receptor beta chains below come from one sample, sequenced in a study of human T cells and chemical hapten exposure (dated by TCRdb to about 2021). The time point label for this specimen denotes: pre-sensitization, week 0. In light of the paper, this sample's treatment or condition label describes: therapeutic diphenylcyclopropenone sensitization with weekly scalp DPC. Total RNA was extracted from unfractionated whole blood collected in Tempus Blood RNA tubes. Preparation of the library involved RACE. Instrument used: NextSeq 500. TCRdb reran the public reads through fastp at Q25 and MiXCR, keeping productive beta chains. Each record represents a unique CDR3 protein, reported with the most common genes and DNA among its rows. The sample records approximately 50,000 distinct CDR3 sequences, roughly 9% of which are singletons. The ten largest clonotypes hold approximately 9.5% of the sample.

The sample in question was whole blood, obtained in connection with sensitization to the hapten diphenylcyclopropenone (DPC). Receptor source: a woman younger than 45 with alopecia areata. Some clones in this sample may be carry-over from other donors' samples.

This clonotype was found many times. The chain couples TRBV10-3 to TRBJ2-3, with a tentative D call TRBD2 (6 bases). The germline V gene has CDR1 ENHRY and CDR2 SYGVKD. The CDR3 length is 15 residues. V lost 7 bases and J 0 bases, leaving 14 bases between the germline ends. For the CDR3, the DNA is TGTGCCATCAAGGCCAGCGGGCAAAGCACAGATACGCAGTATTTT. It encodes CAIKASGQSTDTQYF.

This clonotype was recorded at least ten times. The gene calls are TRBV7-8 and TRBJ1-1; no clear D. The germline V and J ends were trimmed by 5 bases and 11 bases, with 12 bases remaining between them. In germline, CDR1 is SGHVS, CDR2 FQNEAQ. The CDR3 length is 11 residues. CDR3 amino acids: CASSPLREAFF. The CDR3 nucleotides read TGTGCCAGCAGCCCCCTTAGGGAGGCTTTCTTT.

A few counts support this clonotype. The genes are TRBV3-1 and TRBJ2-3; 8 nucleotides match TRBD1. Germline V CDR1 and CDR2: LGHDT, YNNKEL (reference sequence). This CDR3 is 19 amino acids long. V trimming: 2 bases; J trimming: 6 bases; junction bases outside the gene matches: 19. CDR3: CASSQPRGGQGQGLDTQYF. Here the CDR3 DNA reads TGTGCCAGCAGCCAACCCCGAGGAGGACAGGGCCAGGGGTTGGATACGCAGTATTTT.

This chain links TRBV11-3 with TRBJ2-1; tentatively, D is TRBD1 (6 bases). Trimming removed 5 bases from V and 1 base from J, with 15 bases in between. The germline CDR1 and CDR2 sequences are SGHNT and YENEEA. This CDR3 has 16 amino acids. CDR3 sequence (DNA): TGTGCCAGCAGCCGACGAGGGGGTTTTTCCTACAATGAGCAGTTCTTC. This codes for CASSRRGGFSYNEQFF.

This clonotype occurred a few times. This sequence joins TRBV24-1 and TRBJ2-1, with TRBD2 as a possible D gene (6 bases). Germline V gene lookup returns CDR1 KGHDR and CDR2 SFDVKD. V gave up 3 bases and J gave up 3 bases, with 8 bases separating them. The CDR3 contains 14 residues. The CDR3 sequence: CATSDAGSYNEQFF. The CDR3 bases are TGTGCCACCAGTGATGCCGGGAGCTACAATGAGCAGTTCTTC.

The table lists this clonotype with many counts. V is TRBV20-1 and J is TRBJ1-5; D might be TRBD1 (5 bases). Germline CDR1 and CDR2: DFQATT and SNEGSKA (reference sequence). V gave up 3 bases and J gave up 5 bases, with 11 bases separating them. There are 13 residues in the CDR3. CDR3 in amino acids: CSASPGSYQPQHF. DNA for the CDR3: TGCAGTGCTAGCCCAGGGAGTTATCAGCCCCAGCATTTT.

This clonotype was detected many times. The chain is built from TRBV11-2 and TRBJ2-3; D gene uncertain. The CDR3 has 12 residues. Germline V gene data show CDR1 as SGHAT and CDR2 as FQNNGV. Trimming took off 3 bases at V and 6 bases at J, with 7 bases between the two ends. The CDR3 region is CASSFDEDTQYF. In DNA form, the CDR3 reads TGTGCCAGCAGCTTTGACGAGGATACGCAGTATTTT.

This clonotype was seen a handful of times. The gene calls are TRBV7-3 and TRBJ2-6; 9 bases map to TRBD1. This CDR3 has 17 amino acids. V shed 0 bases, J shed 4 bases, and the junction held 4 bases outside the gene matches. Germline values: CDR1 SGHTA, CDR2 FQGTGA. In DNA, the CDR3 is TGTGCCAGCAGCTTAACCGGGACAGGGTCCGGGGCCAACGTCCTGACTTTC. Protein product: CASSLTGTGSGANVLTF.

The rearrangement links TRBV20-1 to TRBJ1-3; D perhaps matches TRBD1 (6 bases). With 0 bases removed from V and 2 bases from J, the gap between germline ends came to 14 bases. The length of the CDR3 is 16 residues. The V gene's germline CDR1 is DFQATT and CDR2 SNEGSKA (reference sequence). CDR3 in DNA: TGCAGTGCTAGAGAGGACAGCTGGGTTGCTGGAAACACCATATATTTT. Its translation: CSAREDSWVAGNTIYF.

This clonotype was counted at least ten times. CDR3 residues: CASSSLRGSGNQPQHF. The CDR3 DNA follows: TGTGCCAGCAGTTCCCTTCGGGGGTCAGGCAATCAGCCCCAGCATTTT. The chain couples TRBV12-3 or TRBV12-4 to TRBJ1-5, with D possibly matching TRBD1 (5 bases). V dropped 4 bases and J dropped 2 bases, with 15 bases sitting between them. The CDR3 consists of 16 residues.

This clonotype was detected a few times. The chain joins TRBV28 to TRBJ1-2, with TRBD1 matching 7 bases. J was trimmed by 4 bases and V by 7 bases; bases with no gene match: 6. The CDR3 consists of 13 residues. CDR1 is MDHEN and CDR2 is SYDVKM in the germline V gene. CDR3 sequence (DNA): TGTGCCAGCACTTTGGGACAGAGCTATGGCTACACCTTC. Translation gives CASTLGQSYGYTF.